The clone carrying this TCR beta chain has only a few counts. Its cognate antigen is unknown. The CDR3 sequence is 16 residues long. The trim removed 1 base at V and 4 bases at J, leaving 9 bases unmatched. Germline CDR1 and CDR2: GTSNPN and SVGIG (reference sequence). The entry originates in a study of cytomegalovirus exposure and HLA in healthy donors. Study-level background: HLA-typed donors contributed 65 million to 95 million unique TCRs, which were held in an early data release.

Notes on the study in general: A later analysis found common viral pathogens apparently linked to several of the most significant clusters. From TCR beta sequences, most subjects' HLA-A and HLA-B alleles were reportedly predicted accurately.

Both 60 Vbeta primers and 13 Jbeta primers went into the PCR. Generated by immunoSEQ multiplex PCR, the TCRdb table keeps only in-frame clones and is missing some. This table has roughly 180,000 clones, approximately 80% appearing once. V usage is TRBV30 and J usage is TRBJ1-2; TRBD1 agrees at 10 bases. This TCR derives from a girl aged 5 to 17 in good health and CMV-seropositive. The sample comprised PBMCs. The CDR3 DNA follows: TGTGCCTGGAGTGGTTGGGACAGGGGAGGGGGCTATGGCTACACCTTC. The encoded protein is CAWSGWDRGGGYGYTF. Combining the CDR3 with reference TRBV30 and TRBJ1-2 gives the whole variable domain SQTIHQWPATLVQPVGSPLSLECTVEGTSNPNLYWYRQAAGRGLQLLFYSVGIGQISSEVPQNLSASRPQDRQFILSSKKLLLSDSGFYLCAWSGWDRGGGYGYTFGSGTRLTVV.